This paragraph covers one TCR beta chain sequence. Antigen specificity is unknown. These data come from a study of OX40 agonist ivuxolimab in advanced cancers. Study details: It was permissible to have had prior anti-PD-1, anti-PD-L1 or anti-CTLA-4 therapy, and more than 30% had some. Study observations and caveats: There was clonal expansion of CD4+ and CD8+ blood T cells by week 6 at 0.1 to 3.0 mg/kg.

Researchers took blood at baseline, on cycle 4 day 1, and on cycle 7 day 1. TCRdb's copy holds only in-frame clones and misses some; the assay was immunoSEQ multiplex PCR. This sample yields roughly 62,000 clones, of which approximately 82% are seen a single time; 2% to 2.5% belongs to the top ten. CDR3 size: 13 residues. Losses at the gene ends were 2 bases for V and 5 bases for J; bases not matched to a gene: 3. Germline V gives CDR1 MNHEY, CDR2 SVGAGI. The input for sequencing was CD4+ or CD8+ T cells sorted from blood, taken in a trial of the OX40 agonist ivuxolimab. The chain is built from TRBV6-5 and TRBJ2-7; 7 bases map to TRBD1. This clonotype originated in an adult with an advanced solid tumor such as melanoma, head and neck, liver or kidney cancer. The CDR3 sequence is CASSYGQANEQYF. The CDR3 DNA sequence: TGTGCCAGCAGTTACGGACAGGCTAACGAGCAGTACTTC.